Below, one TCR beta chain is given with its context. Its specificity is unknown. The record originates from a study of PD-1 blockade in classical Hodgkin lymphoma. About the study: The patients were dosed with nivolumab 3 mg/kg, infused intravenously every 2 weeks.

General study results and limits: The study found complete responders had baseline diversity similar to newly diagnosed patients.

The time point here: cycle 4 day 1 (C4D1), after around six weeks of nivolumab. Every patient relapsed after autologous stem cell transplantation, and brentuximab vedotin exposure varied. Under best response, outcomes were complete response, partial response or progressive disease. Losses at the gene ends were 4 bases for V and 2 bases for J; bases not matched to a gene: 2. This CDR3 spans 13 amino acids. CDR1 and CDR2 from the germline V gene are LNHDA and SQIVND (reference sequence). Using immunoSEQ multiplex PCR, the repertoire was profiled, and TCRdb retains in-frame clones only, with some absent. The data contain 21,000 or so clones, 70% to 90% of them singletons.

The clonotype was recovered from a human donor with classical Hodgkin lymphoma. The material was peripheral blood mononuclear cells (PBMCs), obtained before the fourth cycle of nivolumab. The V call is TRBV19, the J call TRBJ2-7, with TRBD2 matching 7 bases. This CDR3 is CASSSGLAYEQYF. CDR3 DNA: TGTGCCAGTAGTAGTGGACTAGCCTACGAGCAGTACTTC.